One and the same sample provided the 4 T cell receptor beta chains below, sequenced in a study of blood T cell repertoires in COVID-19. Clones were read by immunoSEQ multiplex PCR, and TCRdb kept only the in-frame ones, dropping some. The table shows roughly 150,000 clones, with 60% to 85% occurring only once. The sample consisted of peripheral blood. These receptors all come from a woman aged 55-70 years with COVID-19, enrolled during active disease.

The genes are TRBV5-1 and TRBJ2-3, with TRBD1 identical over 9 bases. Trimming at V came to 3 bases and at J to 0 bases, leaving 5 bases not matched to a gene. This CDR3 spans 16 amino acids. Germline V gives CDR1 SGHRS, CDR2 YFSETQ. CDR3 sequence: CASSSQGQGSTDTQYF. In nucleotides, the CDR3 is TGCGCCAGCAGCTCTCAAGGACAGGGGAGCACAGATACGCAGTATTTT.

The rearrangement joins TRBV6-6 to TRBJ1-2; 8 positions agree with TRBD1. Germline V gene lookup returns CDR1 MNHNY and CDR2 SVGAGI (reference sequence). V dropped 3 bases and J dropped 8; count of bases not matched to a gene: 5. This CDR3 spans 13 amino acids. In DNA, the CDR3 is TGTGCCAGCAGTTATCAGGGGGCGGGCGGCTACACCTTC. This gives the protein CASSYQGAGGYTF.

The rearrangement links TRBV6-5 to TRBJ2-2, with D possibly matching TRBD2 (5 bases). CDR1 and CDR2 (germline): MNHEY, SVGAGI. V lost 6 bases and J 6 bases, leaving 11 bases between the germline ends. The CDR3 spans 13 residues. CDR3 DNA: TGTGCCAGCAGGCGAGGGTCCGCCGGGGAGCTGTTTTTT. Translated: CASRRGSAGELFF.

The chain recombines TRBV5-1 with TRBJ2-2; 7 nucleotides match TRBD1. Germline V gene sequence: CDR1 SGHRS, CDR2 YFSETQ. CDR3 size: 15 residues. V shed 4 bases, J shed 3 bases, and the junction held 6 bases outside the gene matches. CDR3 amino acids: CASSQQGIYTGELFF. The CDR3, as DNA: TGCGCCAGCAGCCAACAGGGGATATACACCGGGGAGCTGTTTTTT.